This T cell receptor beta chain was found in a study of T cell repertoires in ileal Crohn's disease. Overall study: Biopsies of the neoterminal ileum at postoperative colonoscopy form M6 samples.

Specified time point: neoterminal ileum biopsy at postoperative endoscopy, about 6 months after surgery. The repertoire was sequenced with immunoSEQ multiplex PCR; TCRdb's copy has only in-frame clones and lacks some. The sample consists of about 12,000 clones, approximately 78% of them appearing once. CDR1 is SGHTA and CDR2 is FQGNSA in the germline V gene. V gave up 6 bases and J gave up 5 bases; unmatched junction bases: 8. There are 14 residues in the CDR3. The sequence was collected from an adult with Crohn's disease. The chain recombines TRBV7-2 with TRBJ2-5, with 8 bases aligning to TRBD2. Sequenced material: ileal tissue. CDR3 coding DNA: TGTGCCAGCAGTAGTGCGGGGGGCCGGGAGACCCAGTACTTC. This translates into CASSSAGGRETQYF.